These 13 T cell receptor beta chains share one sample of origin, sequenced in a study of CD8+CD57+ T cells in acquired aplastic anemia. Genomic DNA provided the template from which TCR beta VDJ and CDR3 profiles were obtained. TCRdb reanalysed the reads using MiXCR and keeps one entry per CDR3 protein. The table has roughly 420,000 distinct CDR3 sequences, 65% to 80% seen once. Sequencing used sorted CD4+, CD8+, or CD8+CD57+ T cells (not recorded which) from PBMCs. The receptor source for this set is a human donor in good health, serving as a control.

A remark on this clonotype: A junction end diverges from the germline sequence, so it may reflect a read error. The chain couples TRBV14 to TRBJ1-1; no firm D call. CDR3 size: 13 residues. Looked up from germline, CDR1 is SGHDN and CDR2 is FVKESK. The CDR3 DNA reads TGTGCCAGCAGCCAACGACGGACCGCGGCTACTGTCTTT. This gives the protein CASSQRRTAATVF.

As concerns this clonotype: Given the absence of the conserved phenylalanine or tryptophan at the CDR3 end, a read error is likely. Because the CDR3's place on the DNA is in doubt, the DNA is left out and the CDR3 is given as listed by TCRdb. The chain uses TRBV20-1 and TRBJ1-2. From germline, CDR1 is DFQATT and CDR2 SNEGSKA (reference sequence). The CDR3 adds up to 10 amino acids, both ends counted. The CDR3 here is CSASDKRAIS.

This clonotype was recorded many times. The rearrangement uses TRBV20-1 and TRBJ1-1, with D unclear. This CDR3 comprises 15 residues. The germline CDR1 and CDR2 sequences are DFQATT and SNEGSKA (reference sequence). The V end lost 0 bases, the J end lost 1 base, and 12 bases lay between the germline ends. CDR3 loop: CSARDPLQRNTEAFF. CDR3 in DNA: TGCAGTGCTAGAGATCCCCTGCAAAGGAACACTGAAGCTTTCTTT.

This chain connects TRBV20-1 to TRBJ1-2; perhaps TRBD1 as D (5 bases). The germline V gene has CDR1 DFQATT and CDR2 SNEGSKA (reference sequence). There are 12 residues in the CDR3. The V end lost 3 bases, the J end lost 11 bases, and 16 bases lay between the germline ends. The CDR3 sequence is CSARGPGPKYTF. The CDR3 DNA follows: TGCAGTGCTAGGGGACCGGGCCCCAAATACACCTTC.

CDR3 nucleotide sequence: TGTGCCAGCAGCTTAGAAGGGAGGACAGCTTTCTTT. Protein sequence: CASSLEGRTAFF. The chain links TRBV7-9 to TRBJ1-1; no definite D call. Trimming pared 1 base from V and 10 bases from J, leaving 10 bases between. The CDR3 loop spans 12 amino acids. Germline V gene data show CDR1 as SEHNR and CDR2 as FQNEAQ (reference sequence).

A word on this clonotype: One end of the junction is discordant with germline, which a read error may explain. This CDR3 is CASSLEDRAHF. CDR3 nucleotide sequence: TGCGCCAGCAGCTTAGAGGACAGGGCGCACTTT. V is TRBV5-1 and J is TRBJ1-1; 8 positions agree with TRBD1. The germline gives CDR1 SGHRS, CDR2 YFSETQ. The CDR3 is made up of 11 amino acids.

V is TRBV9 and J is TRBJ1-5; D gene unclear. The CDR3 loop spans 14 amino acids. Trimming took 4 bases from V and 1 from J, leaving 9 bases between them. Germline CDR1 SGDLS, CDR2 YYNGEE. The CDR3 is CASSHDLSNQPQHF. The CDR3 nucleotides are TGTGCCAGCAGCCATGACCTGAGCAATCAGCCCCAGCATTTT.

As regards this clonotype: At one end the junction does not follow the germline gene, possibly because of a read error. The chain joins TRBV7-9 to TRBJ1-1; 8 bases fit TRBD1. The CDR3 is 15 residues long. Germline values: CDR1 SEHNR, CDR2 FQNEAQ (reference sequence). The CDR3 DNA reads as TGTGCTAGCAGGGGTCCTGGACAGGGTGCAAGTGAAGCTTTCTTT. As protein: CASRGPGQGASEAFF.

This clonotype was observed at least ten times. This chain links TRBV19 with TRBJ1-1; no firm D call. The CDR3 spans 13 residues. Germline V gene lookup returns CDR1 LNHDA and CDR2 SQIVND (reference sequence). V was shortened by 5 bases and J by 3 bases, with 10 bases between the two germline ends. DNA for the CDR3: TGTGCCAGTAGTGCCAGTCAGTACACTGAAGCTTTCTTT. Its translation is CASSASQYTEAFF.

On this clonotype: Relative to the germline gene, one junction end is altered; a read error may explain this. The genes are TRBV9 and TRBJ1-1; 8 bases align to TRBD1. The CDR3 is 16 amino acids. The V gene's germline CDR1 is SGDLS and CDR2 YYNGEE. The CDR3, as DNA: TGCGCCAGCAGCTCAGCACAGGGGGGTTTGAACACTGAAGCTTTCTTT. The encoded protein is CASSSAQGGLNTEAFF.

The chain links TRBV9 to TRBJ1-2, with D hard to call. Trimming stripped 0 bases from V and 2 bases from J, with 14 bases between. The CDR3 runs 16 residues. Germline CDR1 is SGDLS and CDR2 is YYNGEE. Here the CDR3 DNA reads TGTGCCAGCAGCGTAGAGTTAAACCAAAAAAACTATGGCTACACCTTC. It yields the protein CASSVELNQKNYGYTF.

Note on this clonotype: The germline gene is not matched at one end of the junction; a read error may be the cause. The gene calls are TRBV7-7 and TRBJ1-4; D ambiguous. Germline values: CDR1 SSHAT, CDR2 FNYEAQ (reference sequence). The CDR3 has 15 residues. The CDR3 sequence: CASSMIPAGDEKQFF. The CDR3, as DNA: TGTGCTAGCAGCATGATACCGGCGGGCGATGAAAAGCAGTTTTTT.

This clonotype has only a few counts. The genes are TRBV9 and TRBJ1-6, with 11 positions matching TRBD1. This CDR3 spans 16 amino acids. After removal of 0 bases from V and 9 bases from J, the junction contained 5 bases not matched to a gene. The germline V gene has CDR1 SGDLS and CDR2 YYNGEE. The CDR3 is CASSVEGGQGGSPLHF. The CDR3 DNA sequence: TGTGCCAGCAGCGTAGAGGGGGGACAGGGGGGTTCACCCCTCCACTTT. The complete variable domain, with remaining parts taken from reference TRBV9 and TRBJ1-6, reads DSGVTQTPKHLITATGQRVTLRCSPRSGDLSVYWYQQSLDQGLQFLIQYYNGEERAKGNILERFSAQQFPDLHSELNLSSLELGDSALYFCASSVEGGQGGSPLHFGNGTRLTVT.